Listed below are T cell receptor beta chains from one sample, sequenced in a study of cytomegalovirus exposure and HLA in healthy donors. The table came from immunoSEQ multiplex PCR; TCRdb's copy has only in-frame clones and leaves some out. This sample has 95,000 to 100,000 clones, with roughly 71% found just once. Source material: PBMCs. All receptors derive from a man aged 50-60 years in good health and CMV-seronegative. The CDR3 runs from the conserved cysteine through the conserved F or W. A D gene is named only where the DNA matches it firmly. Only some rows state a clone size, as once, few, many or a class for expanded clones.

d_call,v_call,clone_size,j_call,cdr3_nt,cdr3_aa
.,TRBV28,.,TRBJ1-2,TGTGCCAGCAGTTTATCTTCGCGGGGTGGGGACACCTTC,CASSLSSRGGDTF
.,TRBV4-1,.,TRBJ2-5,TGCGCCAGCAGCCAAGATCAGGGAAGGGTGGAGACCCAGTACTTC,CASSQDQGRVETQYF
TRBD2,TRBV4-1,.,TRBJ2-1,TGCGCCAGCAGCCAAAGAGGGACTAGTCCTTTCAGTGAGCAGTTCTTC,CASSQRGTSPFSEQFF
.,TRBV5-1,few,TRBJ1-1,TGCGCCAGCAGCCGGTCGGAGACAGACTTGGGGACTGAAGCTTTCTTT,CASSRSETDLGTEAFF
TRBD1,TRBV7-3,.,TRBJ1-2,TGTGCCAGCAGCTCCAGGGGGGGCTACACCTTC,CASSSRGGYTF
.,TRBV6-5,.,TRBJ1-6,TGTGCCAGCAGTCCGGGAAATAATTCACCCCTCCACTTT,CASSPGNNSPLHF
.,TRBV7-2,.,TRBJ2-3,TGTGCCAGCAGCTTAGTATTGACGGGAGTAGGGGATACGCAGTATTTT,CASSLVLTGVGDTQYF
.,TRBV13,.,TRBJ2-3,TGTGCCAGCAGCTTGGGGGCGCGATCGGATACGCAGTATTTT,CASSLGARSDTQYF
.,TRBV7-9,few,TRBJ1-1,TGTGCCAGCAGCAACAGGAGGAACACTGAAGCTTTCTTT,CASSNRRNTEAFF
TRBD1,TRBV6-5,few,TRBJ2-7,TGTGCCAGCAGTTCCAGGGGGCTCGAGCAGTACTTC,CASSSRGLEQYF
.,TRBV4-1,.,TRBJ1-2,TGCGCCAGCAGCCAAGATCGTCAGGGGCTAATCTATGGCTACACCTTC,CASSQDRQGLIYGYTF
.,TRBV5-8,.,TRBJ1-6,TGTGCCAGCAGCTTGACCAGGGGCAATTCACCCCTCCACTTT,CASSLTRGNSPLHF
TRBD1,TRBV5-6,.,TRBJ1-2,TGTGCCAGCAGCCCCGGGACAGGGGATGAACAGGGTGGCTACACCTTC,CASSPGTGDEQGGYTF
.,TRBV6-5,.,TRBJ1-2,TGTGCCAGCAGGGACAGAAACTATGGCTACACCTTC,CASRDRNYGYTF
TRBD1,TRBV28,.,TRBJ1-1,TGTGCCAGCAGTGAGGGACAGGACCCAAAGGCTTTCTTT,CASSEGQDPKAFF
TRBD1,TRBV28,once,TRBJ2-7,TGTGCCAGCAGCCGCCGAGGGACAGGGACCTACGAGCAGTACTTC,CASSRRGTGTYEQYF
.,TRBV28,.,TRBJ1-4,TGTGCCAGCAGGGTGGCGGGTACTAATGAAAAACTGTTTTTT,CASRVAGTNEKLFF
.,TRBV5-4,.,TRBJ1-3,TGTGCCAGCAGCTTTGGGCACTCTGGAAACACCATATATTTT,CASSFGHSGNTIYF
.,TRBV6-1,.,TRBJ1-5,TGTGCCAGCTGTCGTAACAATCAGCCCCAGCATTTT,CASCRNNQPQHF
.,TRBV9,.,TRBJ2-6,TGTGCCAGCAGCGTAGATAAGCACTCTGGGGCCAACGTCCTGACTTTC,CASSVDKHSGANVLTF
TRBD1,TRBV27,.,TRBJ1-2,TGTGCCAGCAGATACACAGGGGGCGGCTATGGCTACACCTTC,CASRYTGGGYGYTF
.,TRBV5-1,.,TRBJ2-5,TGCGCCAGCACCTCCCAGGGGGGTGGAGAGACCCAGTACTTC,CASTSQGGGETQYF
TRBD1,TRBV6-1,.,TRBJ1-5,TGTGCCAGCAGGCCCGAACAGGGGCAGCCCCAGCATTTT,CASRPEQGQPQHF
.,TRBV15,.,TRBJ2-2,TGTGCCACCAGCAGAGAACATCCAGCGAACACCGGGGAGCTGTTTTTT,CATSREHPANTGELFF
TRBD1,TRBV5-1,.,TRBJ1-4,TGCGCCAGCAGCTTGGCGACGGGACAGGGAGGCGGAAAACTGTTTTTT,CASSLATGQGGGKLFF
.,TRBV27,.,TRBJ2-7,TGTGCCAGCAGCCCACCCTCTGCTACGCCTTACTTC,CASSPPSATPYF
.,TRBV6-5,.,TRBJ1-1,TGTGCCAGCAGTTTTGGTAACACGGGGGACGAAGCTTTCTTT,CASSFGNTGDEAFF
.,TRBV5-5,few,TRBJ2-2,TGTGCCAGCAGCTTGGAAGGTAGCTGGAACACCGGGGAGCTGTTTTTT,CASSLEGSWNTGELFF
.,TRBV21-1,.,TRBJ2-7,TGTGCCCGTGGGGCAGAGGTTGAGCAGTACTTC,CARGAEVEQYF
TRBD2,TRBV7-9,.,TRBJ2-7,TGTTCCAGCGTGATGACTAGCGGGAGTCCGTACTCGGGAGAGCAGTACTTC,CSSVMTSGSPYSGEQYF
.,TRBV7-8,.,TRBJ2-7,TGTGCCAGCAGCTCCCACTGGGACACCTCCTACGAGCAGTACTTC,CASSSHWDTSYEQYF
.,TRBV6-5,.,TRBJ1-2,TGTGCCAGCAGTCGCATTCCCTCGGGTGGCTACACCTTC,CASSRIPSGGYTF
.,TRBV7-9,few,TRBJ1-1,TGTGCCAGCAGCTCTTTGGGAGGAGGGGCTTTCTTT,CASSSLGGGAFF
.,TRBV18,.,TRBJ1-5,TGTGCCAGCTCATTGGCGACCTCGGAGCAGCCCCAGCATTTT,CASSLATSEQPQHF
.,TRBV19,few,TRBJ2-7,TGTGCCAGTAGTAAGGGCCGGCTGGGGGGCGAGCAGTACTTC,CASSKGRLGGEQYF
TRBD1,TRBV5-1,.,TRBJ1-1,TGCGCCAGCAGCTTGGGGCCGGGACAGGGAAACTCTGCTTTAAAGGGTGAAGCTTTCTTT,CASSLGPGQGNSALKGEAFF
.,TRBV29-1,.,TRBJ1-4,TGCAGCGTTACTCCAACCGGGGGTGGGAATGAAAAACTGTTTTTT,CSVTPTGGGNEKLFF
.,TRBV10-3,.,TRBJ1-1,TGTGCCATCAGGGCCTCACGGGGAACTGAAGCTTTCTTT,CAIRASRGTEAFF
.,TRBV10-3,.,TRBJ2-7,TGTGCCATCAGTGATGGGGGCGCTTCCTACGAGCAGTACTTC,CAISDGGASYEQYF
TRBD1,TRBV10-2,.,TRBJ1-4,TGCGCCAGCAGTCCCGGGACAGTTGCAACTAATGAAAAACTGTTTTTT,CASSPGTVATNEKLFF
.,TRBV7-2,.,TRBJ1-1,TGTGCCAGCAGCCTCTTGAACACTGAAGCTTTCTTT,CASSLLNTEAFF
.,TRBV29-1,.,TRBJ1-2,TGCAGCGTTGAAGTCGGGGGAGGCTACACCTTC,CSVEVGGGYTF
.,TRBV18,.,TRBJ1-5,TGTGCCAGCTCCCGGAGTGGGGACACTCGCTCTGGGCCCCAGCATTTT,CASSRSGDTRSGPQHF
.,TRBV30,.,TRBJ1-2,TGTGCCTGGGTAGAGGAGGACTATGGCTACACCTTC,CAWVEEDYGYTF
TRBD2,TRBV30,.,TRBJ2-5,TGTGCCTGGAGTACAGATAGCGGGGGACGGGAGACCCAGTACTTC,CAWSTDSGGRETQYF
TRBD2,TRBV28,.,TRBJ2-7,TGTGCCAGCAGTAGCGGGGGCCCCTCCTACGAGCAGTACTTC,CASSSGGPSYEQYF
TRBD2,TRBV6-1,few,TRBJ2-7,TGTGCCAGCAGCCCACCGGGACTAGCGGAGGAGCAGTACTTC,CASSPPGLAEEQYF
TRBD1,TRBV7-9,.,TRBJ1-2,TGTGCCAGCAGCCAAGACAGGGGCAACTATGGCTACACCTTC,CASSQDRGNYGYTF
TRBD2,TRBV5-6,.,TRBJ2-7,TGTGCCAGCGGAACTAGCGGCCCCTCCTACGAGCAGTACTTC,CASGTSGPSYEQYF
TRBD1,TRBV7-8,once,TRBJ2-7,TGTGCCAGCAGAGATAGCACCGGGACAGGCGAGCAGTACTTC,CASRDSTGTGEQYF
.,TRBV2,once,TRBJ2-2,TGTGCCAGCAGACTGGGACTCTTGAACACCGGGGAGCTGTTTTTT,CASRLGLLNTGELFF
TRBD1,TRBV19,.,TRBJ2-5,TGTGCCAGTAGTATCCTGACAGGGGGGTACCAAGAGACCCAGTACTTC,CASSILTGGYQETQYF
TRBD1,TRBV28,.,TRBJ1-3,TGTGCCAGCAGCCCAAAGGACAGGGGCCTGTCTGGAAACACCATATATTTT,CASSPKDRGLSGNTIYF
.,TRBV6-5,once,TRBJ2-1,TGTGCCAGCAGTCTAAGCGGGCCCCCCGCTAATGAGCAGTTCTTC,CASSLSGPPANEQFF
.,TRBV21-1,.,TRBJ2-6,TGTGCCAGCAGCAATGAATGTCTCAGGCTAGCGGGTCTTGATGGGGCCAACGTCCTGACTTTC,CASSNECLRLAGLDGANVLTF
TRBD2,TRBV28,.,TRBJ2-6,TGTGCCAGCACCCGCGGGAGCTCTGGGGCCAACGTCCTGACTTTC,CASTRGSSGANVLTF
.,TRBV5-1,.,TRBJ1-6,TGCGCCAGCACCCGCGCCCCGGGGTACGATTCACCCCTCCACTTT,CASTRAPGYDSPLHF
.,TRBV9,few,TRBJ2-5,TGTGCCAGCAGCTTGGGGGCATCCGCGGAGACCCAGTACTTC,CASSLGASAETQYF
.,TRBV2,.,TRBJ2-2,TGTGCCAGTGTACTAGTTCCCGGGGAGCTGTTTTTT,CASVLVPGELFF